At least ten counts were recorded for the clone carrying this TCR beta chain. The antigen remains undetermined. The CDR3 totals 14 residues. The V gene end was trimmed by 6 bases and the J gene end by 7 bases; junction bases not matched to a gene: 6. TCRdb itself ran the 5' RACE reads through MiXCR, one entry per CDR3 protein. The sample carries about 25,000 distinct CDR3 sequences, 3% to 3.5% recorded once. These data originate in a study of neurological immune-mediated disorders. Points from the study as a whole: Phylogenetic grouping assigned the repertoires of 18 of 34 multiple sclerosis patients to a single related-CDR3 cluster, representing a possible signature.

The source of this sequence is a woman aged 25 to 45 with multiple sclerosis. The sample taken for sequencing was PBMCs. The chain couples TRBV12-3 or TRBV12-4 to TRBJ2-5, with 12 bases fitting TRBD2. The DNA of the CDR3 is TGTGCCAGCAGCAGACTAGCGGGAGCCTGGACCCAGTACTTC. Translation gives CASSRLAGAWTQYF.